Described below is a single T cell receptor (beta chain) sequence and its context. CDR1 is SGHTA, CDR2 FQGNSA, per germline. J was trimmed by 7 bases and V by 6 bases; bases with no gene match: 6. The length of the CDR3 is 13 residues. Here immunoSEQ multiplex PCR was the method, and the copy in TCRdb shows in-frame clones only, minus some. The profile shows just under 150,000 clones, roughly 87% of them singletons. This sample stems from a study of blood T cell repertoires in COVID-19. The clonotype comes from a woman aged 50 to 65 with acute or convalescent COVID-19. The rearrangement uses TRBV7-2 and TRBJ1-5; 7 positions match TRBD1. Material for sequencing was peripheral blood. CDR3 loop: CASSLQGSQPQHF. For the CDR3, the DNA is TGTGCCAGCAGTCTACAGGGGAGCCAGCCCCAGCATTTT.